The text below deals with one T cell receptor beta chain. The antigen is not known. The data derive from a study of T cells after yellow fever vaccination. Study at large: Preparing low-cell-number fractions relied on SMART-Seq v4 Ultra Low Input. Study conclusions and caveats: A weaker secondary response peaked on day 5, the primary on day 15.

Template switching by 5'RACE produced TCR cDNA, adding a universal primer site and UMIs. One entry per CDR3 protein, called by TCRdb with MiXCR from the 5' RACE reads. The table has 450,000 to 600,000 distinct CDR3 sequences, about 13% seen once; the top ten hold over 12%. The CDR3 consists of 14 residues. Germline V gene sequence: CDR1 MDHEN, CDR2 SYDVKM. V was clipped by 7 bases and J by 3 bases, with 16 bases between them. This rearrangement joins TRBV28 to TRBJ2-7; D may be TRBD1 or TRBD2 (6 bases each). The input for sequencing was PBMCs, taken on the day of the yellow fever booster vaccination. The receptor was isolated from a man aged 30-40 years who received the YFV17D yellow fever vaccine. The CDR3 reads CASIRVQGGYEQYF. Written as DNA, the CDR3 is TGTGCCAGCATTAGAGTACAGGGAGGCTACGAGCAGTACTTC.